This T cell receptor (beta chain) was captured by sequencing in a study of blood T cell repertoires in COVID-19 (dated by TCRdb to between 2020 and 2021). Background on the whole study: Samples covering the acute and convalescent phases of COVID-19 were provided by collaborators in the United States, Italy and Spain. The repertoires were made available in a free public database intended to serve as a resource for research on the immune response to SARS-CoV-2. Deeply sampled blood TCRbeta repertoires from subjects exposed to, actively infected with, or recovered from COVID-19 were included in the dataset. The prospective study material was composed of cDNA or gDNA derived from T cells, B-cell-depleted T cells, or PBMCs. Where available, HLA class I and class II types were taken from metadata supplied by the sample provider and were not determined by assay-based typing. Nearly every sample came with metadata listing a de-identified subject ID, COVID-19 status, age in years and sex. Samples came from the ongoing ImmuneRACE study (first 160 participants) plus 1,254 subjects from 6 global collaborators. General conclusions and limits of the study: How much clinical and demographic metadata was included differed by source and by participant, and the metadata was provided uncurated.

TCRbeta CDR3 regions were amplified from genomic DNA using the immunoSEQ Assay, a bias-controlled multiplex PCR. On the study's bioinformatics: Within the assay, amplification of reference gene primers was used to estimate how many nucleated cells each sample contained. To quantify the absolute abundance of each unique TCRbeta CDR3 rearrangement, sequence reads were collapsed and filtered. For each sample, productive Simpson clonality was calculated as the square root of Simpson's diversity index over productive rearrangements. This immuneACCESS table, as held by TCRdb, lists in-frame sequences with V and J called but not all clones. Of the missing ones, under half trace to an unresolved V gene in checked studies; the others have no known cause. That table supplies the V and J calls and clone size; D and trimming were determined from the DNA. The sample data list around 310,000 clones, and nearly 90% of these were observed just once. The ten largest make up roughly a tenth of the sample.

In regard to this clone: Its recognized antigen is unknown. The record has no base qualities; no much larger clone is one base away.

Participants in the prospective study were aged roughly 18 to 95 years, lived in about two dozen United States geographic areas, and enrolled through a virtual design. In the prospective study, participants were assigned to cohorts based on the clinical history participants reported in a screening survey and a study questionnaire. Recovered participants in ImmuneRACE Cohort 3 were defined by two consecutive negative NP/OP PCR tests, clearance by a healthcare professional, or resolution of symptoms. Mobile phlebotomists in the prospective study collected whole blood, serum and a nasopharyngeal or oropharyngeal swab from every participant. Additional blood draws and questionnaires over an approximately two-month period could optionally be provided by prospective study participants. Prospective study blood samples were shipped either frozen or at room temperature before DNA extraction. The sequence derives from a woman aged 25 to 39 who had recovered from COVID-19. Sequencing was carried out using PBMCs or T cells enriched from blood (not recorded which).

CDR3 region: CASSARPGLAANEQFF. The DNA sequence is given as TGTGCCAGCAGTGCCCGACCGGGACTAGCGGCCAATGAGCAGTTCTTC. The chain joins TRBV6-1 to TRBJ2-1, with 11 bases in between that match TRBD2. CDR1 MNHNS and CDR2 SASEGT were looked up in the germline V gene. The germline V end is reduced by 4 bases and the J end by 6 bases; junction bases left unmatched: 8. The CDR3 contains 16 residues, cysteine and phenylalanine counted. CDR3 DNA is the only sequence kept; it has 48 bases, read in frame from the first base.